This T cell receptor beta chain was obtained from a study of cytomegalovirus exposure and HLA in healthy donors. Both 60 Vbeta primers and 13 Jbeta primers went into the PCR. Libraries were prepared by immunoSEQ multiplex PCR; TCRdb keeps only in-frame clonotypes and omits some of them. The repertoire holds fewer than 150,000 clones, with roughly 75% as singletons. CDR3 length: 13 amino acids. Trimming cost V 4 bases and J 3 bases, with 11 bases left between them. The germline V gene has CDR1 SGHRS and CDR2 YFSETQ. Sequencing was carried out using PBMCs. J is TRBJ2-7 and V is TRBV5-1; D perhaps matches TRBD1 (6 bases). This clonotype was sampled from a man aged 40-55 years in good health and CMV-seropositive. The DNA of the CDR3 is TGCGCCAGCAGCCCTTCGACAGGCTACGAGCAGTACTTC. Protein sequence: CASSPSTGYEQYF.